This T cell receptor beta chain comes out of a study of T cells in Graves' hyperthyroidism and ophthalmopathy. The definition of stable Graves' hyperthyroidism was no ophthalmopathy progression within 18 months. The study excluded patients with uncontrolled infection, other autoimmune disease, pregnancy or lactation. Thyroid ultrasound, orbital computed tomography, clinical symptoms, and serum thyroxine and TRAb underpinned diagnoses. The investigators amplified TCR beta CDR3 regions from RNA transcripts. The HTBI primer set drove a first-round RT-PCR of the TCR CDR3. TCRdb reprocessed the multiplex PCR reads with MiXCR, giving one entry per CDR3 protein. The table shows about 480,000 distinct CDR3 sequences, with under 15% occurring only once. Of note for this clonotype: Its antigen is not known.

Findings of the study overall: Clonotypes that were expanded in thyroid above 0.001 mostly appeared in blood too.

The receptor's source is a woman in her late teens or twenties with Graves' hyperthyroidism. Sequences were obtained from blood.

This chain's CDR3 is CASSQGTGGYYGYTF. The CDR3 nucleotides read TGCGCCAGCAGCCAAGGGACGGGGGGGTACTATGGCTACACCTTC. The chain links TRBV4-1 to TRBJ1-2, with D maybe TRBD1 (5 bases). The CDR3 length is 15 residues. V lost 1 base and J lost 3, with 12 bases in between. Germline CDR1 is MGHRA and CDR2 is YSYEKL.